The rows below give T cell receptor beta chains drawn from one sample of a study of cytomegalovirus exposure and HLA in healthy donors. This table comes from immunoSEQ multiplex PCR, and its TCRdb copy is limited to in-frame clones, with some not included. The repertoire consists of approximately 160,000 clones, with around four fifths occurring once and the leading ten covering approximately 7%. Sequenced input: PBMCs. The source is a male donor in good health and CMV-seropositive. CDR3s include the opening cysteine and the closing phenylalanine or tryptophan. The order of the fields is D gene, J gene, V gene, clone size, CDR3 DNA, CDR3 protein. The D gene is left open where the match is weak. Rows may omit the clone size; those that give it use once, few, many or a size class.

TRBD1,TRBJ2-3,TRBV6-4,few,TGTGCCAGCAGTGACGGGACAGGGGGCACAGATACGCAGTATTTT,CASSDGTGGTDTQYF
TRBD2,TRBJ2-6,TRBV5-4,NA,TGTGCCAGCAGCCCTGGGGGAGGGGACGGGGCCAACGTCCTGACTTTC,CASSPGGGDGANVLTF
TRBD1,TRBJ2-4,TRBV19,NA,TGTGCCAGTAGACGGACAGGGGAAAACATTCAGTACTTC,CASRRTGENIQYF
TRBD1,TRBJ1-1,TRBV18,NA,TGTGCCAGCTCACTAGGGACAGGTAGGAACACTGAAGCTTTCTTT,CASSLGTGRNTEAFF
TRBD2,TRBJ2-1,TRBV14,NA,TGTGCCAGCAGCCCCACTAGCGGGGGGTACGATGAGCAGTTCTTC,CASSPTSGGYDEQFF
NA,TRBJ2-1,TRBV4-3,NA,TGCGCCAGCAGCCAAGATGGGTCAGGGGCCCCCTGGAATGAGCAGTTCTTC,CASSQDGSGAPWNEQFF
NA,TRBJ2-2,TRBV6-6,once,TGTGCCAGCAGTTCGCGCCTCACCGGGGAGCTGTTTTTT,CASSSRLTGELFF
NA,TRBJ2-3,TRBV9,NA,TGTGCCAGCAGCGCACGACAGGGAGGAACAGATACGCAGTATTTT,CASSARQGGTDTQYF
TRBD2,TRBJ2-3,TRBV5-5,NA,TGTGCCAGCAGCTTCCGGGACTATCCAGATACGCAGTATTTT,CASSFRDYPDTQYF
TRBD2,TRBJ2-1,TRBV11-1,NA,TGTGCCAGCAGCTTACTAGCGGGGGCCTTAGGGGATGAGCAGTTCTTC,CASSLLAGALGDEQFF
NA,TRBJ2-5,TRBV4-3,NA,TGCGCCAGCAGCCAAGGTTCGCGCTACCAAGAGACCCAGTACTTC,CASSQGSRYQETQYF
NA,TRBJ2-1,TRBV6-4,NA,TGTGCCAGCAGTGGGGGCCAGGGGTTCGATGAGCAGTTCTTC,CASSGGQGFDEQFF
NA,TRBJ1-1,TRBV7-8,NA,TGTGCCAGCAGCTTATGGGGGCAGAGCACTGAAGCTTTCTTT,CASSLWGQSTEAFF
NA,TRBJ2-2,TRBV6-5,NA,TGTGCCAGCAGTTATAGCGGTCCCGGGGAGCTGTTTTTT,CASSYSGPGELFF
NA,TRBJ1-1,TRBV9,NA,TGTGCCAGCAGCCCTTCACAGGGAGGGACCACTGAAGCTTTCTTT,CASSPSQGGTTEAFF
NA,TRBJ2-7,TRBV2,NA,TGTGCCAGCACCCACGGAGCCCTCCTTAGCGAGCAGTACTTC,CASTHGALLSEQYF
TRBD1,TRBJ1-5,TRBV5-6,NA,TGTGCCAGCAGCTTCGACAGGGGAGAGCCCCAGCATTTT,CASSFDRGEPQHF
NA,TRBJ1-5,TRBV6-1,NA,TGTGCCAGCAGTGAAGTAGGAGGTTCTGGGCGGCCCCAGCATTTT,CASSEVGGSGRPQHF
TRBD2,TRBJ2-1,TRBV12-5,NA,TGTGCTAGTGGTTTGGGTAGCGGGGCGTCCTACAATGAGCAGTTCTTC,CASGLGSGASYNEQFF
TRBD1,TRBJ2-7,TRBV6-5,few,TGTGCCAGCAGCAAACAGGGGGCGAATTTGTACGAGCAGTACTTC,CASSKQGANLYEQYF
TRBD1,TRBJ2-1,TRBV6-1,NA,TGTGCCAGCAGTGCTGACAGGGGGTCCAATGAGCAGTTCTTC,CASSADRGSNEQFF
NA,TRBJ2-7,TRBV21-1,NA,TGTGCCAGCAGCCGTGGACAGGCCAGGGGCTACGAGCAGTACTTC,CASSRGQARGYEQYF
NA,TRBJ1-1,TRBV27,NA,TGTGCCAGCAGTAGACAGACGAACACTGAAGCTTTCTTT,CASSRQTNTEAFF
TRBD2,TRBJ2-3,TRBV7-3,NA,TGTGCCAGCAGTTCACTAGCGGGGGGACCAGATACGCAGTATTTT,CASSSLAGGPDTQYF
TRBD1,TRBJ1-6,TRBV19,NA,TGTGCCAGTAGCCCGCGGTCAGGGGGCGTGTCACCCCTCCACTTT,CASSPRSGGVSPLHF
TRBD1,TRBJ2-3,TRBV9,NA,TGTGCCAGCAGCCCAGGGGGTGCCGTATGGGATACGCAGTATTTT,CASSPGGAVWDTQYF
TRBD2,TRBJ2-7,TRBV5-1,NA,TGCGCCAGCAGATTGACTAGCGGGGTTTACGAGCAGTACTTC,CASRLTSGVYEQYF
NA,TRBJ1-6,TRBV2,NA,TGTGCCAGCAGTGAAGCCCCTCCGGACAGTAATTCACCCCTCCACTTT,CASSEAPPDSNSPLHF
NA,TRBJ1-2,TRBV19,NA,TGTGCCAGTAGGACGTCAGGGGACTATGGCTACACCTTC,CASRTSGDYGYTF
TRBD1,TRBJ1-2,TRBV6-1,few,TGTGCCAGCAGTGAAAAGGCCTACAGGGGGTATGGCTACACCTTC,CASSEKAYRGYGYTF
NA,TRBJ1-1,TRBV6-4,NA,TGTGCCAGCAGTGACTCCATGAACACTGAAGCTTTCTTT,CASSDSMNTEAFF
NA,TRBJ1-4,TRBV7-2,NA,TGTGCCAGCAGCTTAGGTCAGAATGAAAAACTGTTTTTT,CASSLGQNEKLFF
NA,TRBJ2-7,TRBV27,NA,TGTGCCAGCAGTTTATCCAGGGTTTTTAACGAGCAGTACTTC,CASSLSRVFNEQYF
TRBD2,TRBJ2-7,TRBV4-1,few,TGCGCCAGCAGCCGGGTATGGGGGGGAGCCTACGAGCAGTACTTC,CASSRVWGGAYEQYF
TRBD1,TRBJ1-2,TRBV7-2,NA,TGTGCCAGCAGTTCACGGACAGGGGCTGATGGCTACACCTTC,CASSSRTGADGYTF
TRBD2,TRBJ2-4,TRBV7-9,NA,TGTGCCAGCAGTCTCGAGGGACCAGCGGGGGAGCAGTACTTC,CASSLEGPAGEQYF
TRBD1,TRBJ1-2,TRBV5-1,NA,TGCGCCAGCAGCTACCGGGACAGCTCCTACACCTTC,CASSYRDSSYTF
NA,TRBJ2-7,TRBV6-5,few,TGTGCCACCGGGTTTGAAGGGGGAACCTACGAGCAGTACTTC,CATGFEGGTYEQYF